One and the same sample provided the 10 T cell receptor beta chains below, sequenced in a study of T-cell memory formation after mild COVID-19. TCRdb re-called the 5' RACE reads through MiXCR, storing one row per CDR3 protein. The sample includes more than 150,000 distinct CDR3 sequences, 15% to 20% of them seen just once. The specimen was PBMCs or a T cell subset sorted from them (not recorded which). The receptors were gathered from a man aged 18 to 30 who had mild COVID-19 (a few samples of this study predate the infection). Cell type and time point are not known.

The chain joins TRBV5-1 to TRBJ2-1; perhaps TRBD1 as D (5 bases). Germline V lookup: CDR1 SGHRS, CDR2 YFSETQ. CDR3 length equals 15 residues. Trimming left V 1 base short and J 6 bases short, with 14 bases between. The CDR3 DNA is TGCGCCAGCAGCTTGTCACAGGCACACGGCAATGAGCAGTTCTTC. Translation: CASSLSQAHGNEQFF.

This chain joins TRBV7-2 and TRBJ1-1; weak D call: TRBD1 (5 bases). The CDR3 runs 14 residues. Trimming left V 4 bases short and J 5 bases short, with 14 bases between. Looked up from germline, CDR1 is SGHTA and CDR2 is FQGNSA. CDR3 coding DNA: TGTGCCAGCAGCTCTGAGCATGGGGGAACTGAAGCTTTCTTT. It translates to CASSSEHGGTEAFF.

The rearrangement links TRBV6-5 to TRBJ2-7; D perhaps matches TRBD1 (5 bases). The CDR3 is 15 residues long. V lost 0 bases and J lost 2, with 11 bases in between. The germline V gene encodes CDR1 MNHEY and CDR2 SVGAGI. The CDR3 is CASSYSPRATYEQYF. The CDR3, as DNA: TGTGCCAGCAGTTACTCCCCCAGGGCCACCTACGAGCAGTACTTC.

The V gene is TRBV9, the J gene TRBJ2-2; no definite D call. The CDR3 length is 14 residues. Trimming removed 1 base from V and 3 bases from J, with 7 bases in between. CDR1 is SGDLS and CDR2 is YYNGEE in the germline V gene. The CDR3 region is CASSVWTDTGELFF. CDR3 bases: TGTGCCAGCAGCGTATGGACGGACACCGGGGAGCTGTTTTTT.

In this sample, this clonotype turned up a few times. V and J are TRBV4-2 and TRBJ2-3, with D tentatively TRBD1 or TRBD2 (5 bases each). This CDR3 contains 15 residues. V shed 4 bases and J shed 2 bases, with 13 bases lying between them. Per the germline V gene, CDR1 is LGHNA and CDR2 is YNFKEQ. CDR3 bases: TGTGCCAGCAGCCGTGGGACGAGCGACACAGATACGCAGTATTTT. Translated: CASSRGTSDTDTQYF.

In this sample, this clonotype turned up many times. The V gene is TRBV5-6, the J gene TRBJ2-1; D is perhaps TRBD2 (5 bases). The CDR3 runs to 18 residues. Germline V gives CDR1 SGHDT, CDR2 YYEEEE. V lost 2 bases, J lost 2 bases, and 20 bases lay in between. The CDR3 loop is CASSFPGGFASPYNEQFF. CDR3 DNA: TGTGCCAGCAGCTTTCCAGGAGGCTTCGCCTCCCCCTACAATGAGCAGTTCTTC.

This clonotype was counted ten times or more. The chain couples TRBV12-3 or TRBV12-4 to TRBJ1-2; the match to TRBD1 covers 12 bases. CDR3 length equals 15 residues. V lost 4 bases to trimming and J lost 7 bases; unmatched junction nucleotides: 7. DNA for the CDR3: TGTGCCAGCAGTTATGGGACAGGGGGCTCCACTGGCTACACCTTC. It yields the protein CASSYGTGGSTGYTF.

The sample holds a few counts of this clonotype. V is TRBV30 and J is TRBJ2-5; D is possibly TRBD2 (5 bases). This CDR3 is built from 13 residues. The germline CDR1 and CDR2 sequences are GTSNPN and SVGIG (reference sequence). V lost 2 bases to trimming and J lost 2 bases, with 9 bases between them. CDR3 sequence: CAWSFGLQETQYF. Written as DNA, the CDR3 is TGTGCCTGGAGTTTCGGACTTCAAGAGACCCAGTACTTC. The whole variable domain, filled in from reference TRBV30 and TRBJ2-5, reads SQTIHQWPATLVQPVGSPLSLECTVEGTSNPNLYWYRQAAGRGLQLLFYSVGIGQISSEVPQNLSASRPQDRQFILSSKKLLLSDSGFYLCAWSFGLQETQYFGPGTRLLVL.

This chain uses TRBV7-2 with TRBJ1-5; 10 bases map to TRBD1. V was clipped by 6 bases and J by 2 bases; unmatched bases: 1. This CDR3 region has 14 residues. Looked up from germline, CDR1 is SGHTA and CDR2 is FQGNSA. The CDR3 sequence is CASRTGGGNQPQHF. The DNA of the CDR3 is TGTGCCAGCAGGACAGGGGGCGGCAATCAGCCCCAGCATTTT.

This clonotype showed up just a few times. The genes are TRBV2 and TRBJ2-7, with 7 bases aligning to TRBD1. Per the germline V gene, CDR1 is SNHLY and CDR2 is FYNNEI. The CDR3 sequence is 15 residues long. With V trimmed by 3 bases and J by 0 bases, 5 bases remained unmatched. CDR3 sequence: CASSESRGSSYEQYV. The CDR3 region has the DNA TGTGCCAGCAGTGAGTCCAGGGGGAGCTCCTACGAGCAGTACGTC.